A selection of T cell receptor beta chains follows, all from one sample in a study of a mutant IDH1 vaccine in newly diagnosed glioma. TCRdb keeps only in-frame clones here, not all; method: immunoSEQ multiplex PCR. The data contain some 52,000 clones, around nine tenths of them singletons. The antigens these receptors bind are not known. The sample was PBMCs, taken from a glioma patient whose treatment included an IDH1 peptide vaccine. The origin of the receptors is a man aged 45 to 65 with glioma. The CDR3 runs from the conserved cysteine through the conserved F or W. The D gene is left open where the match is weak. The size entry is marked missing in some rows and otherwise reads once, few, many or a size class.

cdr3_aa,cdr3_nt,j_call,d_call,clone_size,v_call
CASSSLAGVEQFF,TGTGCCAGCAGCTCCCTAGCGGGAGTTGAGCAGTTCTTC,TRBJ2-1,TRBD2,once,TRBV11-3
CASSLGQGIREKLFF,TGTGCCAGCAGTTTAGGACAGGGGATAAGGGAAAAACTGTTTTTT,TRBJ1-4,TRBD1,.,TRBV6-5
CASSLGRSFQGKLFF,TGTGCCAGCAGTCTCGGGCGTTCCTTTCAAGGAAAACTGTTTTTT,TRBJ1-4,.,.,TRBV6-5
CASKALAGYNEQFF,TGTGCCAGCAAGGCACTAGCGGGCTACAATGAGCAGTTCTTC,TRBJ2-1,TRBD2,.,TRBV2
CASSKGQGTSPLHF,TGTGCCAGCAGTAAGGGACAGGGGACTTCACCCCTCCACTTT,TRBJ1-6,TRBD1,.,TRBV2
CASRNPGTALGQYF,TGTGCCAGCAGGAACCCCGGGACAGCCCTCGGGCAGTACTTC,TRBJ2-7,TRBD1,.,TRBV28
CASSALRLAATTDTQYF,TGTGCCAGCAGCGCCCTCAGACTAGCTGCCACCACAGATACGCAGTATTTT,TRBJ2-3,TRBD2,.,TRBV7-8
CASSLRGWTFF,TGTGCCAGCAGCTTAAGGGGCTGGACTTTCTTT,TRBJ1-1,.,.,TRBV11-2
CAWSYRDTLNEKLFF,TGTGCCTGGAGCTATAGGGACACATTAAATGAAAAACTGTTTTTT,TRBJ1-4,.,once,TRBV30
CASRQQGAGNTIYF,TGTGCCAGCAGACAACAGGGTGCTGGAAACACCATATATTTT,TRBJ1-3,.,.,TRBV6-1
CASSLYRASYEQYF,TGTGCCAGCAGTTTATACAGGGCATCCTACGAGCAGTACTTC,TRBJ2-7,.,.,TRBV28